This T cell receptor beta chain was sequenced during a study of T cells after posttransplantation cyclophosphamide. As regards this clone: Its antigen remains unknown.

This CDR3 region has 14 residues. Germline V gene sequence: CDR1 SNHLY, CDR2 FYNNEI. Trimming took 6 bases from V and 5 from J; bases not matched to a gene: 4. Regarding the study as a whole: Later blood repertoires were often dominated by clones from the donor CD8+ memory compartment. After PTCy, TRB diversity resembled that of CNI/methotrexate controls. Blood and skin or GI T cell repertoires showed limited TRB overlap.

Sequencing was performed with immunoSEQ multiplex PCR; in TCRdb, only in-frame clones are kept and a portion is missing. The sample contains roughly 24,000 clones, about 90% of which appear only once. Methotrexate plus calcineurin inhibitor accompanied controls' myeloablative marrow transplants; sampling was 1 year later. The gene calls are TRBV2 and TRBJ2-3; 11 positions agree with TRBD2. This receptor was obtained from a female patient aged 50 to 65 who received an allogeneic stem cell transplant from an unrelated donor, was CMV-positive, and had chronic GVHD only. Part of the T cell pool may stem from the graft donor. Sequencing was performed on PBMCs, taken after an allogeneic stem cell transplant with a calcineurin inhibitor and methotrexate. The DNA for the CDR3 is TGTGCCAGCAGCCTACTAGCGGGAGTAGATACGCAGTATTTT. Amino acid sequence: CASSLLAGVDTQYF.